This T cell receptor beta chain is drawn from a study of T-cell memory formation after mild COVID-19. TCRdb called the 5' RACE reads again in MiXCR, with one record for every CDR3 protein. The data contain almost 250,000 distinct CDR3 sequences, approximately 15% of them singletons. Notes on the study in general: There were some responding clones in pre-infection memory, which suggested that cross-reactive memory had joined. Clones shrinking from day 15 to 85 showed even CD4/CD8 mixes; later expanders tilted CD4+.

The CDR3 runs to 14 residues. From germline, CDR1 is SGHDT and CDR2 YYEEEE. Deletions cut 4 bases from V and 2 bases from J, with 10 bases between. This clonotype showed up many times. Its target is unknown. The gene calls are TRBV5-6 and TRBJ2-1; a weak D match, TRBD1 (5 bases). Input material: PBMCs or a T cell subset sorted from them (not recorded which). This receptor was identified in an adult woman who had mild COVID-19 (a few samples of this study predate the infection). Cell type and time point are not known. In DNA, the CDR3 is TGTGCCAGCAGCCCTGTAGGGGCCTACAATGAGCAGTTCTTC. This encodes CASSPVGAYNEQFF.